Listed below are T cell receptor beta chains from one sample, sequenced in a study of cytomegalovirus exposure and HLA in healthy donors. Sequencing used immunoSEQ multiplex PCR; TCRdb keeps in-frame clones, though not all of them. The table lists about 33,000 clones. The specimen was PBMCs. These receptors were collected from a woman between 40 and 55 years old in good health and CMV-seropositive. The CDR3 runs from the conserved cysteine through the conserved F or W. A D gene is named only where the DNA matches it firmly.

V,J,D,DNA,CDR3
TRBV14,TRBJ2-7,TRBD2,TGTGCCAGCAGCCCCCTCCGGGGGGTTACCTACGAGCAGTACTTC,CASSPLRGVTYEQYF
TRBV10-1,TRBJ2-1,-,TGCGCCAGCAGTAATATGGGCGTCACGAGGCAGTTCTTC,CASSNMGVTRQFF
TRBV7-9,TRBJ2-7,TRBD2,TGTGCCAGCAGCCGACTAGCGGACTCCTACGAGCAGTACTTC,CASSRLADSYEQYF
TRBV11-2,TRBJ2-7,-,TGTGCCAGCAGCTTAGATCCCAGGGTATTGGGGGCCGAGCAGTACTTC,CASSLDPRVLGAEQYF
TRBV7-8,TRBJ1-4,TRBD1,TGTGCCAGCAGCCCTTCGGACAGGGCGGGTAATGAAAAACTGTTTTTT,CASSPSDRAGNEKLFF
TRBV4-3,TRBJ2-1,TRBD2,TGCGCCAGCAGCCAAGCGGGAGGGGCCTACAATGAGCAGTTCTTC,CASSQAGGAYNEQFF
TRBV5-4,TRBJ2-2,-,TGTGCCAGCAGCAGGGGTGGCGGAAACACCGGGGAGCTGTTTTTT,CASSRGGGNTGELFF
TRBV2,TRBJ2-3,TRBD2,TGTGCCAGCAGTGCAAGCGGGAGGAACACAGATACGCAGTATTTT,CASSASGRNTDTQYF
TRBV11-2,TRBJ2-3,-,TGTGCCAGCAGCTTACCGGGAAAGGACACAGATACGCAGTATTTT,CASSLPGKDTDTQYF
TRBV19,TRBJ2-5,-,TGTGCCAGTAGTATCAAACGGTTCCAAGAGACCCAGTACTTC,CASSIKRFQETQYF
TRBV18,TRBJ2-7,-,TGTGCCAGCTCACCCCTCGGGAGACACTACGAGCAGTACTTC,CASSPLGRHYEQYF
TRBV6-5,TRBJ2-7,TRBD2,TGTGCCAGCGGCGGGAGACAGCCCGAGTCCGAGCAGTACTTC,CASGGRQPESEQYF
TRBV25-1,TRBJ2-1,TRBD2,TGTGCCAGCAGTGAACGGCGGGAGGGCCGCAATGAGCAGTTCTTC,CASSERREGRNEQFF